The 8 T cell receptor beta chains given below trace back to one sample, sequenced in a study of blood T cells in healthy people across ages. A second PCR, run for about 6 to 11 cycles, used a sample-barcoded 5' primer plus a J-beta primer mix. TCRdb called the 5' RACE reads again in MiXCR, with one record for every CDR3 protein. The sample includes 1.5 million or so distinct CDR3 sequences, about 42% seen only once; the top ten take about 4%. Material for sequencing was blood. These receptors were obtained from a woman aged 18-29 years in good health.

This chain's CDR3 is CASSLDLGGGYNEQFF. DNA of the CDR3: TGTGCCAGCAGCTTAGATCTCGGGGGGGGGTACAATGAGCAGTTCTTC. The gene calls are TRBV11-2 and TRBJ2-1; 8 bases are a match to TRBD2. CDR3 length equals 16 residues. CDR1 and CDR2 (germline): SGHAT, FQNNGV. The J segment lost 4 bases and the V segment lost 0 bases, leaving 5 bases of the junction unmatched.

The gene calls are TRBV12-3 or TRBV12-4 and TRBJ2-2; TRBD1 matches 9 bases. The CDR3 contains 15 residues. Germline trimming cut 2 bases from V and 4 bases from J; bases unmatched to any gene: 2. CDR3 in amino acids: CASSLRQGGTGELFF. The CDR3, as DNA: TGTGCCAGCAGTTTAAGACAGGGGGGCACCGGGGAGCTGTTTTTT.

CDR3 sequence reads: CASSLAAVEGAGEQFF. DNA for the CDR3: TGTGCCAGCAGTTTAGCGGCTGTGGAGGGGGCGGGTGAGCAGTTCTTC. V is TRBV28 and J is TRBJ2-1; a possible D gene is TRBD1 (7 bases). This CDR3 is built from 16 residues. The germline V gene has CDR1 MDHEN and CDR2 SYDVKM. The V end was cut by 2 bases, the J end by 9 bases, with 20 bases between.

This chain connects TRBV6-4 to TRBJ2-1; 12 bases agree with TRBD1. Losses at the gene ends were 3 bases for V and 7 bases for J; bases not matched to a gene: 1. The V gene's germline CDR1 is MRHNA and CDR2 SNTAGT. The length of the CDR3 is 14 residues. CDR3 amino acids: CASSEGQGANEQFF. In nucleotides, the CDR3 is TGTGCCAGCAGTGAGGGACAGGGGGCGAATGAGCAGTTCTTC.

DNA of the CDR3: TGTGCCAGCAGCTTACCCCTCGGGGGCGGAGAGACCCAGTACTTC. This gives the protein CASSLPLGGGETQYF. The chain carries TRBV7-9 and TRBJ2-5; D tentatively reads TRBD1 or TRBD2 (6 bases each). The CDR3 covers 15 residues. Trimming pared 2 bases from V and 4 bases from J, leaving 14 bases between. CDR1 is SEHNR and CDR2 is FQNEAQ in the germline V gene (reference sequence).

This clonotype showed up just a few times. This chain uses TRBV7-9 with TRBJ1-1, with 7 bases fitting TRBD1. Trimming cost V 4 bases and J 4 bases; bases outside gene matches: 6. The germline gives CDR1 SEHNR, CDR2 FQNEAQ (reference sequence). The CDR3 has 14 residues. CDR3 nucleotides: TGTGCCAGCAGCTCCTCAGCAGGGGGCACTGAAGCTTTCTTT. It codes for CASSSSAGGTEAFF.

The V call is TRBV29-1, the J call TRBJ2-1, with TRBD2 identical over 7 bases. This CDR3 has 16 residues. Germline values: CDR1 SQVTM, CDR2 ANQGSEA. With V trimmed by 1 base and J by 3 bases, 9 bases remained unmatched. The CDR3 sequence is CSVEAGRAGVYNEQFF. CDR3 in DNA: TGCAGCGTTGAAGCGGGAAGGGCGGGGGTCTACAATGAGCAGTTCTTC.

The genes are TRBV20-1 and TRBJ2-3, with TRBD1 identical over 7 bases. Germline V gene data show CDR1 as DFQATT and CDR2 as SNEGSKA (reference sequence). This CDR3 is built from 12 residues. V lost 1 base to trimming and J lost 6 bases; unmatched junction nucleotides: 1. The CDR3 DNA follows: TGCAGTGCTAGAGTCAGGGGGGATACGCAGTATTTT. Amino acid sequence: CSARVRGDTQYF.